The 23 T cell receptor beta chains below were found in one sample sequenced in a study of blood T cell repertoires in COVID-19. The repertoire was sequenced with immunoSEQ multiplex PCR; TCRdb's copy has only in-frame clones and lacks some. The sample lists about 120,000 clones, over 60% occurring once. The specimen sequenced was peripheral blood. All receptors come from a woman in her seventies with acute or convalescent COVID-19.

The DNA for the CDR3 is TGCGCCAGCAGTGTAGGACTAGCCGGTGAAGAGACCCAGTACTTC. Translating it yields CASSVGLAGEETQYF. J is TRBJ2-5 and V is TRBV10-2, with 8 bases matching TRBD2. The trim removed 4 bases at V and 3 bases at J, leaving 7 bases unmatched. The CDR3 is 15 residues long. In germline, CDR1 is WSHSY, CDR2 SAAADI.

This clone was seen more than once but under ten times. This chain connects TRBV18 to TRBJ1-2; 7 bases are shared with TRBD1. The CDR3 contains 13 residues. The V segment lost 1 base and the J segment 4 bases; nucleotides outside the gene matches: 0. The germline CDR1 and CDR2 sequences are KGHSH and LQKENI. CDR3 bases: TGTGCCAGCTCACCACAGGGGGCCTATGGCTACACCTTC. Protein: CASSPQGAYGYTF.

This CDR3 is CASSLVRGNYGYTF. CDR3 DNA sequence: TGTGCCAGCAGCTTGGTGCGAGGAAACTATGGCTACACCTTC. This chain joins TRBV5-4 and TRBJ1-2; D unclear. CDR3 size: 14 residues. Germline CDR1 and CDR2: SGHNT and YYREEE (reference sequence). The germline V and J ends were trimmed by 0 bases and 2 bases, with 8 bases remaining between them.

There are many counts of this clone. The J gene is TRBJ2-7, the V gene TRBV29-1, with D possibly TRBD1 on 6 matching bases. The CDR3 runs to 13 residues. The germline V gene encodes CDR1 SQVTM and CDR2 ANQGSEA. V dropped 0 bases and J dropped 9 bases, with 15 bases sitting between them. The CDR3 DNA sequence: TGCAGCGTTGAAGAGCAAACAGGGTCCGGGCAGTACTTC. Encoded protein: CSVEEQTGSGQYF.

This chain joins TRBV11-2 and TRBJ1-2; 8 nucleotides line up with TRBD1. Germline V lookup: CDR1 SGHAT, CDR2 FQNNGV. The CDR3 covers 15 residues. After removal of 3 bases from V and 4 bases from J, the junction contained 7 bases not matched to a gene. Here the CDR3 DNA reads TGTGCCAGCAGCTTTGGGGCAGGGGGCACCTATGGCTACACCTTC. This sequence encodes CASSFGAGGTYGYTF.

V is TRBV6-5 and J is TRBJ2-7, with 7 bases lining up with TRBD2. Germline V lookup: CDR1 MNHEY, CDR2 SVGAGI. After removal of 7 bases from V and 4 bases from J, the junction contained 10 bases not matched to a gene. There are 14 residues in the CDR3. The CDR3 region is CASTEGTNRYEQYF. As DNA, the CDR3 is TGTGCCAGCACAGAGGGGACTAATCGGTACGAGCAGTACTTC.

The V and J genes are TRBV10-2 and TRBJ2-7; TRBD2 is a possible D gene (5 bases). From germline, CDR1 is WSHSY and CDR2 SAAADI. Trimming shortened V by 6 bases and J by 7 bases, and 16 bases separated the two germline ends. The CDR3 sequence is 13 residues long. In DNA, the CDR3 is TGCGCCAGCAGAAAACGGTTAGAGGGAGAGCAGTACTTC. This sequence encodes CASRKRLEGEQYF.

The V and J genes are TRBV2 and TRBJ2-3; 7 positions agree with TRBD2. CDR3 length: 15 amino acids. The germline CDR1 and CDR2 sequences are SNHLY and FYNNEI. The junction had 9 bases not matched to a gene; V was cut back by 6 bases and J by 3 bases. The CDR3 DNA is TGTGCCAGCAGCCCGAATGGGAGGGAAACAGATACGCAGTATTTT. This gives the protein CASSPNGRETDTQYF.

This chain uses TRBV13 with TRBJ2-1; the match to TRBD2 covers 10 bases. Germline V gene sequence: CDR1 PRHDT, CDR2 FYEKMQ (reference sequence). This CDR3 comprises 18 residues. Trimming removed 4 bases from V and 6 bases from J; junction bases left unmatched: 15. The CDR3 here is CASSSRFSSGGRGNEQFF. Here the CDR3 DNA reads TGTGCCAGCAGCTCCAGATTCTCTAGCGGGGGAAGGGGCAATGAGCAGTTCTTC.

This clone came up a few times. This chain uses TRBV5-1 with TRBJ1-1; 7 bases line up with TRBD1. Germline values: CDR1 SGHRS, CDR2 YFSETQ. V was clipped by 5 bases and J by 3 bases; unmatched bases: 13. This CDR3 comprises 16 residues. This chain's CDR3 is CASSSTGTAIDTEAFF. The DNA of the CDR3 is TGCGCCAGCAGTTCAACCGGGACAGCAATCGACACTGAAGCTTTCTTT. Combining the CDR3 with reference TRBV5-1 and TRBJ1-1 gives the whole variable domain KAGVTQTPRYLIKTRGQQVTLSCSPISGHRSVSWYQQTPGQGLQFLFEYFSETQRNKGNFPGRFSGRQFSNSRSEMNVSTLELGDSALYLCASSSTGTAIDTEAFFGQGTRLTVV.

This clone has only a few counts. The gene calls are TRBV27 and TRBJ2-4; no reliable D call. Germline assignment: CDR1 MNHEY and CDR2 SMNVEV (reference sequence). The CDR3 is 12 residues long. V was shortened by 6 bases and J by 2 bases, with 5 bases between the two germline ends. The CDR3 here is CASRGTKNIQYF. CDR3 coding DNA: TGTGCCAGCAGGGGCACCAAAAACATTCAGTACTTC.

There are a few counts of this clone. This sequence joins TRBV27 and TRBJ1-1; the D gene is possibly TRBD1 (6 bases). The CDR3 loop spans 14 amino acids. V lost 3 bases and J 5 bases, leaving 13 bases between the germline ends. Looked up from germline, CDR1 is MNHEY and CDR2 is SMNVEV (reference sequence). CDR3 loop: CASSFRDKRTEAFF. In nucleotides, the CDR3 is TGTGCCAGCAGTTTCCGGGACAAGAGGACTGAAGCTTTCTTT.

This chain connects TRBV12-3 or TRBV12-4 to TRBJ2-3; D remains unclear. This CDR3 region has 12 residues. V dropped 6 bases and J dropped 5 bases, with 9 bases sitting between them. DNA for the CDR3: TGTGCCAGCAGCCAGATGAAAGATACGCAGTATTTT. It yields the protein CASSQMKDTQYF.

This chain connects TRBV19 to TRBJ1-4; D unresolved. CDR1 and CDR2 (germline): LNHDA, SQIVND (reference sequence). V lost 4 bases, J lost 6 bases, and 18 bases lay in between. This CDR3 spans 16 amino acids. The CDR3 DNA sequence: TGTGCCAGTAGTAGAGGAAACACTCTTAATGATGAAAAACTGTTTTTT. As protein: CASSRGNTLNDEKLFF. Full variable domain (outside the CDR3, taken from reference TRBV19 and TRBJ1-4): DGGITQSPKYLFRKEGQNVTLSCEQNLNHDAMYWYRQDPGQGLRLIYYSQIVNDFQKGDIAEGYSVSREKKESFPLTVTSAQKNPTAFYLCASSRGNTLNDEKLFFGSGTQLSVL.

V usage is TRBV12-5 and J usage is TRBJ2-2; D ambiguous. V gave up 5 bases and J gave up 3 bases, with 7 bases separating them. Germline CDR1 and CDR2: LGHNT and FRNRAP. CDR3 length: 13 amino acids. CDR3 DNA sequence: TGTGCTAGTGGTATTTCCGACACCGGGGAGCTGTTTTTT. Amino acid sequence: CASGISDTGELFF. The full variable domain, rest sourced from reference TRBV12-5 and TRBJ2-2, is DARVTQTPRHKVTEMGQEVTMRCQPILGHNTVFWYRQTMMQGLELLAYFRNRAPLDDSGMPKDRFSAEMPDATLATLKIQPSEPRDSAVYFCASGISDTGELFFGEGSRLTVL.

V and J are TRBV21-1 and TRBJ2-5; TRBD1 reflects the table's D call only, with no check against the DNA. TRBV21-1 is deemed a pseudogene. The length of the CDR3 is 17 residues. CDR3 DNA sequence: TGTGCCAGCAGCGACCGGTTCCCCAGGGGTTGGGAAGAGACCCAGTACTTC. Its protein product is CASSDRFPRGWEETQYF.

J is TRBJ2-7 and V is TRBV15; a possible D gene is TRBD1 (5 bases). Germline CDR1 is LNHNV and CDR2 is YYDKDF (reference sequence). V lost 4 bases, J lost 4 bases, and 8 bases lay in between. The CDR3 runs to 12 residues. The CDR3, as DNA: TGTGCCACCAGCAAGGGGTGGTACGAGCAGTACTTC. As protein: CATSKGWYEQYF.

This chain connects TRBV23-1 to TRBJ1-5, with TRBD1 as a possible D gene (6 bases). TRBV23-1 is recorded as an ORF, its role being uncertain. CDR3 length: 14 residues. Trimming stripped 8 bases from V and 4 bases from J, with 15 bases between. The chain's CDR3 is CASEGEPKNQPQHF. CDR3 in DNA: TGCGCCAGCGAGGGGGAGCCAAAAAATCAGCCCCAGCATTTT.

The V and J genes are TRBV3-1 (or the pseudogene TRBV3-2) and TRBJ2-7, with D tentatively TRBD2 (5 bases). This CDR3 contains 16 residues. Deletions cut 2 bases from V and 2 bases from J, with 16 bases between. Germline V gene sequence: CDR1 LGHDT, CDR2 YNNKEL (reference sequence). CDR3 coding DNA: TGTGCCAGCAGCCAATCAGTATCCAGCGGTGCCTACGAGCAGTACTTC. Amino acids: CASSQSVSSGAYEQYF.

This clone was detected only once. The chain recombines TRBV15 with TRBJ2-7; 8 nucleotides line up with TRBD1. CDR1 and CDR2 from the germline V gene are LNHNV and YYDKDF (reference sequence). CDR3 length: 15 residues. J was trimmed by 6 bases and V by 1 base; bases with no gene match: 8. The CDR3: CATSRGGQGALEQYF. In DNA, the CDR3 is TGTGCCACCAGCAGAGGGGGCCAGGGGGCTCTCGAGCAGTACTTC.

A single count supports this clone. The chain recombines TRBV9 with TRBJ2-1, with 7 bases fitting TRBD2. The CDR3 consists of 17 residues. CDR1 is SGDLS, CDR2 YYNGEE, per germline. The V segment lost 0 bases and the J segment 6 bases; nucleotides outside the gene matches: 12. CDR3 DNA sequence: TGTGCCAGCAGCGTAGTCGGGCATCCCCCGGGGGGCAATGAGCAGTTCTTC. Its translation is CASSVVGHPPGGNEQFF.

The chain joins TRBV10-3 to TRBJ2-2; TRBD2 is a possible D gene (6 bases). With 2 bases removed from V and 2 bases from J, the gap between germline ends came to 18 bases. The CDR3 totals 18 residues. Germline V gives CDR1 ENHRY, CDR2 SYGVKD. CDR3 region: CAISEIERATINTGELFF. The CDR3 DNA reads TGTGCCATCAGTGAGATCGAGCGGGCGACGATAAACACCGGGGAGCTGTTTTTT.

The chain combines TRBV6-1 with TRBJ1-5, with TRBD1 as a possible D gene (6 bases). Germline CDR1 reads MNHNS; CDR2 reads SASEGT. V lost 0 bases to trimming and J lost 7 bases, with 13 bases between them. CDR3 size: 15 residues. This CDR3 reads CASSEAWGRGQPQHF. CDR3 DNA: TGTGCCAGCAGTGAAGCCTGGGGGCGGGGGCAGCCCCAGCATTTT.